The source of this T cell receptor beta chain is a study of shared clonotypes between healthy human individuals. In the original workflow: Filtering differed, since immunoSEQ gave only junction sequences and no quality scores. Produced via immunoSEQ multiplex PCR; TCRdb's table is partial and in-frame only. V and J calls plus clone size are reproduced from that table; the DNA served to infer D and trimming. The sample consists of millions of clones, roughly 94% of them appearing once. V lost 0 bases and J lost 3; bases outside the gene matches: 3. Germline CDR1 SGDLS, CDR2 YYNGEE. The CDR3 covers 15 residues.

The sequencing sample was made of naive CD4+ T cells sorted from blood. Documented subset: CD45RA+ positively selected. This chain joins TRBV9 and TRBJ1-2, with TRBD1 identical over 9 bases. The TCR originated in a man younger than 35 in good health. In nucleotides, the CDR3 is TGTGCCAGCAGCGTAGGGGACAGGGAGGACTATGGCTACACCTTC. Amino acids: CASSVGDREDYGYTF.